Listed here is a single TCR beta chain. This clone was recorded a few times. Its antigen is currently not known. Base qualities were left out, and no much larger clone turns up one base away. Spanning cysteine to phenylalanine, the CDR3 consists of 15 amino acids. Kept here is only the CDR3 DNA, which spans 45 bases and is read in frame from base 1. Libraries were prepared through the immunoSEQ multiplex PCR assay. Rearranged TCR beta chain products were amplified from genomic DNA of sorted T-cell subsets and sequenced. The source study handled its data this way. Shannon entropy and Simpson indices were used to measure how diverse the repertoire of productive TCR beta rearrangements was. Clonal expansion was assessed using the summed frequency of the 100 most abundant productive TCR beta clonotypes among total reads. The TRB repertoires were scored with a self-reactivity index built on which amino acids appear at CDR3beta positions 6 and 7. Two-way ANOVA was applied to the repertoire analyses, whereas Student t or Mann-Whitney tests were applied to the flow cytometric analyses. TCRdb took this table from immuneACCESS and kept in-frame rearrangements with V and J called. Such tables lack part of the clones; where checked against another copy, unresolved V genes explain under half of the gap, and the rest is unexplained. V and J calls and clone size are those listed in that table; D and trimming were worked out from the DNA. Within this sample are around 7,700 clones, with roughly 92% of them counted one time only. 1.5% to 1.7% of the sample goes to the ten largest clones.

Before genomic DNA extraction, regulatory T cells were purified from blood as CD4+CD25-high CD127-low cells. Repertoire analyses used several healthy control donors as the comparison group. The data derive from a study of regulatory and conventional T cells in RAG deficiency (TCRdb year 2017). Regarding the research as a whole: High-throughput TCR beta sequencing was used to compare the repertoire diversity and composition of Treg, conventional CD4+ and CD8+ T cells between RAG-deficient patients and healthy controls.

Overall results and qualifications from the work: For some subjects, some T-cell subset analyses were not performed. Compared with controls, Omenn syndrome and CID/AS patients had approximately 100-fold fewer unique TCR beta sequences in Treg cells, whereas the reduction in the other subsets was approximately 9.8-fold. Rather than being bona fide Treg cells, the sorted CD25-high CD127-low cells in Omenn syndrome patients may represent peripherally activated cells. Markedly lower Shannon entropy and higher Simpson indices were observed in RAG-deficient patients than in control T-cell subpopulations. All patient T-cell subsets had shorter CDR3 lengths; Omenn syndrome patients showed >80% Treg-Tconv repertoire overlap at nucleotide and amino acid level.

The same specimen was also included in a second study, on regulatory T cells. From that second study: For the multiplex PCR, 52 forward TRBV primers and 13 reverse TRBJ primers were used, and amplification bias was corrected with both assay-based and computational methods. Repertoires from patients had restricted unique TRB V-J pairs and skewed V and J gene usage, with the strongest effect in regulatory T cells. The study compared T-cell receptor beta repertoires of sorted regulatory, conventional CD4+ and CD8+ T cells in CD3G-deficient patients with those in healthy controls. Peripheral blood mononuclear cells were isolated by Ficoll density separation. Rearranged TRB loci were amplified from genomic DNA by multiplex PCR within the immunoSEQ assay. TRB amplicons were sequenced on an Illumina HiSeq platform. Custom algorithms error-filtered the raw sequences and aligned the raw sequences to reference gene sequences, after which the immunoSEQ online tools were used for analysis. Frequencies of productive and nonproductive TRB rearrangements were evaluated among both unique and total sequences. Prism software was used to run t tests, Mann-Whitney tests or two-way ANOVA for comparisons between groups.

This receptor was identified in a human donor in good health. The V gene is TRBV21-1 and the J gene is TRBJ1-5; TRBD1 is the table's D call, not checked against the DNA. TRBV21-1 is noted as a pseudogene. Sequences were obtained from CD127- CD25+ CD4+ Tregs sorted from blood. The CDR3 amino acid sequence is: CASSLYRVSNQPQHF. The base sequence is TGTGCCAGCAGCCTCTACAGGGTAAGCAATCAGCCCCAGCATTTT.